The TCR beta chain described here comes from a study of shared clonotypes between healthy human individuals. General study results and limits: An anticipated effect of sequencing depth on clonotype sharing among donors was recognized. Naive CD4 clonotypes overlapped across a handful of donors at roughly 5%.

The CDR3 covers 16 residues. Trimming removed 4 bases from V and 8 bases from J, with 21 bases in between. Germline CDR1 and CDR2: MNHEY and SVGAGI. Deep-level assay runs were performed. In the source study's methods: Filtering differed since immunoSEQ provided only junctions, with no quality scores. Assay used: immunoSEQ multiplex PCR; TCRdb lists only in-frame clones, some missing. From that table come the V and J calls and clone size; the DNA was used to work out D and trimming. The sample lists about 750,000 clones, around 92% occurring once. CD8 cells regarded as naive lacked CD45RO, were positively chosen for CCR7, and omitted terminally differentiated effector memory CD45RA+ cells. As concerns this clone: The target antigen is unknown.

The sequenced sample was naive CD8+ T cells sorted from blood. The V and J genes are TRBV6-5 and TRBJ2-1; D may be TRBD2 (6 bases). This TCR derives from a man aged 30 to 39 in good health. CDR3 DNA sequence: TGTGCCAGCAGTTCCCTTCTGGACTCGCCGGGGGATGAGCAGTTCTTC. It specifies CASSSLLDSPGDEQFF.